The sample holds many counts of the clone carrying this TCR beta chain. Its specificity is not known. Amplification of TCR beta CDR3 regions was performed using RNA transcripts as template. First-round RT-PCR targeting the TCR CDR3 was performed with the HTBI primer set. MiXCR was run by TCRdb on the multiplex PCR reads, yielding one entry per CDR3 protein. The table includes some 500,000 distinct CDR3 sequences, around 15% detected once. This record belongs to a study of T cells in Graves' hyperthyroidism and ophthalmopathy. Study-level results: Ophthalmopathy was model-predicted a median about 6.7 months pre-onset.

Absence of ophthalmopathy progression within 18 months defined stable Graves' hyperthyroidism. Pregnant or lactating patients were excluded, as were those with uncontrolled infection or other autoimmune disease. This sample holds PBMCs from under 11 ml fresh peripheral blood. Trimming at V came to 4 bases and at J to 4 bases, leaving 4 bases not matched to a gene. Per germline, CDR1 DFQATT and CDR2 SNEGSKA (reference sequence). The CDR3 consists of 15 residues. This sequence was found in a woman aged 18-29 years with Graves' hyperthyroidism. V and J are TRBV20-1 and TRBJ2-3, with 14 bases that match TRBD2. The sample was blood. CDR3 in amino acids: CSATGLAGDADTQYF. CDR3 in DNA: TGCAGTGCTACGGGACTAGCGGGAGATGCAGATACGCAGTATTTT.